The 4 T cell receptor beta chains given below trace back to one sample, sequenced in a study of cytomegalovirus exposure and HLA in healthy donors. Libraries were prepared by immunoSEQ multiplex PCR; TCRdb keeps only in-frame clonotypes and omits some of them. The sample consists of over 150,000 clones, 65% to 90% of them appearing once. The sequenced sample was PBMCs. All receptors come from a woman aged 18-30 years in good health and CMV-seronegative.

The V and J genes are TRBV7-6 and TRBJ1-5, with D possibly matching TRBD1 (6 bases). The CDR3 has 13 amino acids. With 2 bases removed from V and 7 bases from J, the gap between germline ends came to 9 bases. CDR1 is SGHVS, CDR2 FNYEAQ, per germline. The CDR3 sequence is CASSLRGGQPQHF. The DNA of the CDR3 is TGTGCCAGCAGCTTAAGGGGGGGACAGCCCCAGCATTTT.

The chain joins TRBV29-1 to TRBJ2-1, with TRBD2 matching over 16 bases. The germline V gene has CDR1 SQVTM and CDR2 ANQGSEA. V was clipped by 5 bases and J by 4 bases; unmatched bases: 5. This CDR3 has 16 amino acids. In DNA, the CDR3 is TGCAGCGTTTTAGGGACTAGCGGGAGGGGATACAATGAGCAGTTCTTC. This gives the protein CSVLGTSGRGYNEQFF.

The CDR3 nucleotides are TGTGCCAGCAGTTTAGGTTTGAGCACCGGGGAGCTGTTTTTT. Residues: CASSLGLSTGELFF. The rearrangement links TRBV28 to TRBJ2-2; D is ambiguous. The CDR3 is 14 residues long. The V gene lost 2 bases and the J gene lost 4 bases, with 8 bases spanning the gap. Germline values: CDR1 MDHEN, CDR2 SYDVKM.

The genes are TRBV5-4 and TRBJ2-1; 11 nucleotides line up with TRBD1. V was clipped by 7 bases and J by 7 bases; unmatched bases: 13. Germline-derived CDR1 and CDR2 are SGHNT and YYREEE (reference sequence). The CDR3 sequence is 16 residues long. DNA for the CDR3: TGTGCCAGCTCCTTGAGGAGAGGGACAGGGGGAAATGAGCAGTTCTTC. Its translation: CASSLRRGTGGNEQFF. The whole variable domain, filled in from reference TRBV5-4 and TRBJ2-1, reads ETGVTQSPTHLIKTRGQQVTLRCSSQSGHNTVSWYQQALGQGPQFIFQYYREEENGRGNFPPRFSGLQFPNYSSELNVNALELDDSALYLCASSLRRGTGGNEQFFGPGTRLTVL.